What follows are 11 T cell receptor beta chains derived from one specimen sequenced in a study of blood T cell repertoires in COVID-19. Assay: immunoSEQ multiplex PCR; the TCRdb copy retains only in-frame clones and omits some. The sample records some 200,000 clones, 85% being singletons. Sequencing used peripheral blood. The receptors derive from a man aged 50 to 60 who had recovered from COVID-19.

The gene calls are TRBV5-1 and TRBJ2-1, with D possibly matching TRBD2 (5 bases). The V end lost 0 bases, the J end lost 14 bases, and 12 bases lay between the germline ends. CDR1 and CDR2 (germline): SGHRS, YFSETQ. The CDR3 has 12 amino acids. The CDR3 sequence is CASSLGAREKFF. For the CDR3, the DNA is TGCGCCAGCAGCTTGGGTGCGAGGGAGAAGTTCTTC.

The CDR3 nucleotides read TGTGCCAGCAGCCCCCACAGGGGACGGGGCTACGAGCAGTACTTC. This gives the protein CASSPHRGRGYEQYF. The rearrangement joins TRBV7-7 to TRBJ2-7; 7 bases fit TRBD1. Germline loops: CDR1 SSHAT, CDR2 FNYEAQ (reference sequence). Trimming removed 5 bases from V and 3 bases from J; junction bases left unmatched: 10. The CDR3 is made up of 15 amino acids. The complete variable domain, with remaining parts taken from reference TRBV7-7 and TRBJ2-7, reads GAGVSQSPRYKVTKRGQDVTLRCDPISSHATLYWYQQALGQGPEFLTYFNYEAQPDKSGLPSDRFSAERPEGSISTLTIQRTEQRDSAMYRCASSPHRGRGYEQYFGPGTRLTVT.

The chain uses TRBV5-8 and TRBJ2-1, with 16 nucleotides matching TRBD2. J gave up 9 bases and V 5 bases, and 5 bases lay outside the gene matches. CDR1 and CDR2 from the germline V gene are SGHTS and YDEGEE. This CDR3 spans 15 amino acids. CDR3 nucleotide sequence: TGTGCCAGCAGTAGGGGACTAGCGGGGGGGAGTGAGCAGTTCTTC. It codes for CASSRGLAGGSEQFF.

The V and J genes are TRBV5-8 and TRBJ2-7, with TRBD2 identical over 8 bases. J gave up 1 base and V 0 bases, and 3 bases lay outside the gene matches. This CDR3 is 15 amino acids long. Per the germline V gene, CDR1 is SGHTS and CDR2 is YDEGEE. CDR3 residues: CASSLVRGGSYEQYF. The DNA for the CDR3 is TGTGCCAGCAGCTTGGTTCGCGGGGGGTCCTACGAGCAGTACTTC.

CDR3 region: CASGGRSPDNYGYTF. The CDR3 DNA follows: TGTGCCAGCGGAGGACGGTCGCCCGATAACTATGGCTACACCTTC. The chain is built from TRBV6-5 and TRBJ1-2; D unclear. Trimming took 8 bases from V and 1 from J, leaving 17 bases between them. This CDR3 has 15 residues. Germline values: CDR1 MNHEY, CDR2 SVGAGI.

The chain employs TRBV27 and TRBJ2-3; 8 bases are a match to TRBD2. J gave up 3 bases and V 0 bases, and 14 bases lay outside the gene matches. This CDR3 contains 19 residues. Looked up from germline, CDR1 is MNHEY and CDR2 is SMNVEV (reference sequence). CDR3 bases: TGTGCCAGCAGTTTATCCCCGGCGGGACTAGTGATAGGGACAGATACGCAGTATTTT. Protein: CASSLSPAGLVIGTDTQYF.

The rearrangement joins TRBV6-2 or TRBV6-3 to TRBJ1-2, with D perhaps TRBD1 (6 bases). V lost 2 bases and J lost 4, with 8 bases in between. CDR3 length equals 13 residues. CDR1 and CDR2 from the germline V gene are MNHEY and SVGEGT. The CDR3 sequence is CASSYDRIYGYTF. For the CDR3, the DNA is TGTGCCAGCAGTTACGACAGGATCTATGGCTACACCTTC.

The chain couples TRBV11-2 to TRBJ2-7; 7 positions agree with TRBD2. J was trimmed by 6 bases and V by 1 base; bases with no gene match: 9. Germline values: CDR1 SGHAT, CDR2 FQNNGV. This CDR3 region has 15 residues. The CDR3 region has the DNA TGTGCCAGCAGCTTAGCATTGGCGGGAGTTCGCGAGCAGTACTTC. It translates to CASSLALAGVREQYF.

The CDR3 is CASSENGGSGRPDTQYF. In DNA, the CDR3 is TGTGCCAGCAGTGAGAACGGGGGCAGCGGGAGACCAGATACGCAGTATTTT. The chain links TRBV6-1 to TRBJ2-3, with 8 bases fitting TRBD2. The germline V gene encodes CDR1 MNHNS and CDR2 SASEGT. This CDR3 contains 17 residues. The ends lost 3 bases at V and 4 bases at J; junction bases unmatched: 12.

The rearrangement uses TRBV6-5 and TRBJ1-5; 10 positions agree with TRBD1. V shed 7 bases, J shed 3 bases, and the junction held 6 bases outside the gene matches. There are 15 residues in the CDR3. Germline V gives CDR1 MNHEY, CDR2 SVGAGI. CDR3 nucleotide sequence: TGTGCCAGCAAGACGGGACAGGGGAACAATCAGCCCCAGCATTTT. It codes for CASKTGQGNNQPQHF.

The chain joins TRBV12-2 to TRBJ1-5; no DNA check was done on the table's D call, TRBD1. TRBV12-2 is given as a pseudogene. This CDR3 is 14 amino acids long. CDR3: CASRFPRVYQPQHF. In DNA, the CDR3 is TGTGCAAGTCGCTTCCCCAGGGTGTATCAGCCCCAGCATTTT.